This T cell receptor (beta chain) appears in the sequencing data of a study of shared clonotypes between healthy human individuals. Germline V CDR1 and CDR2: MDHEN, SYDVKM. CDR3 length: 14 residues. The V end lost 7 bases, the J end lost 0 bases, and 11 bases lay between the germline ends. Samples underwent the assay at deep level. Evenly divided among several immunoSEQ plates was the genomic DNA of each subset. Generated by immunoSEQ multiplex PCR, the TCRdb table keeps only in-frame clones and is missing some. This sample has some 650,000 clones, with approximately 97% found just once. Overall study results and limits: It was observed that about 5% of naive CD4 clonotypes were shared across a few donors.

In regard to this clone: The antigen remains unidentified.

This TCR was recovered from a woman aged 25 to 39 in good health. V and J are TRBV28 and TRBJ2-3; D gene ambiguous. The specimen sequenced was naive CD4+ T cells sorted from blood. Sample subset: CD45RA+ positively selected. The CDR3 here is CASTSGRSTDTQYF. The CDR3 DNA reads as TGTGCCAGCACTTCTGGACGTAGCACAGATACGCAGTATTTT.